This TCR beta chain originates from a study of early T cells in non-severe SARS-CoV-2 infection listed by TCRdb under 2021. About the investigation overall: Bulk RNA from unsorted whole blood was used for TCR sequencing, so alpha and beta chains could not be paired.

A case-control design nested within a healthcare worker cohort in London, UK, was used, with weekly nasopharyngeal swab PCR tests and blood sampling performed. Healthcare workers were enrolled in the week of the UK lockdown, from 23 to 31 March 2020, and were followed every week for up to roughly 16 weeks. Study-wide conclusions, independent of this receptor: Matching against VDJdb was skewed toward anti-spike CD8 responses, likely underestimated virus-specific expansions, and missed private and CD4 specificities.

This clonotype has a count of ten or more. The antigen this receptor binds is unknown. No quality values exist for individual bases; no much larger clone is one base distant. Library preparation used 5' RACE. Instrument on record: NextSeq 500. The TCR library protocol attached unique molecular identifiers to individual cDNA molecules to correct for sequencing error and PCR bias. Sequencing covered both TCR alpha and beta chains, and within each sample the abundances of alpha and beta sequences were tightly co-correlated. The original methods were these. Decombinator V4 was used to perform V gene, J gene and CDR3 annotation of TCR sequences. TCRs were defined as expanded if a significant change between any two time points was detected under a Poisson model with p below 0.0001. Abundances of TCRs were expressed as counts per million after normalisation to the total number of TCRs sequenced in each sample. A search of VDJdb, accessed on 1 November 2021, was run for TCRs annotated to CMV, EBV and SARS-CoV-2, with TCRs annotated for multiple antigens excluded. In-frame beta chains were kept once TCRdb had trimmed the public reads at Q25 with fastp and called clones with MiXCR. Entries that share a CDR3 protein sequence are merged under the most common genes and DNA. The V and J calls come from TCRdb's annotation, not from the publication. The sample has approximately 30,000 distinct CDR3 sequences on record, roughly 6% of them singletons. 24% of the sample is taken by the ten largest.

This sequence originates from an adult who was a healthcare worker with PCR-confirmed SARS-CoV-2 infection or an uninfected control (not recorded which). Sample: whole blood.

The CDR3 in this case is CASSLSHLGIQYF. The DNA sequence follows: TGTGCCAGCAGTTTATCCCATCTCGGCATTCAGTACTTC. This chain joins TRBV28 to TRBJ2-4; no confident D gene assignment can be made. Trimming costs V 1 base and J 9 bases, and their ends lie 10 bases apart. The germline V gene encodes CDR1 MDHEN and CDR2 SYDVKM. There are 13 amino acids in the CDR3, from cysteine to phenylalanine inclusive. Of all the DNA, just the CDR3 is kept, 39 bases in frame from base 1.